Below, 25 T cell receptor beta chains from the same sample are listed, as sequenced in a study of vaccination and CD4 T cells after COVID-19. The antigens for these receptors are not known. The Oncomine TCR Beta short-read assay was applied to DNA of cultured CD4+ T cells. TCRdb re-called the PCR reads with MiXCR, one entry per CDR3 protein. The sample lists more than 10,000 distinct CDR3 sequences; roughly 31% were seen once. Treatment of the sample: roughly 10-day PBMC culture with coronavirus spike peptide pools or control peptides (ViraFEST assay). Sequenced material: CD4+ T cells from blood, cultured in vitro, taken after SARS-CoV-2 vaccination. All receptors derive from a human donor who had recovered from COVID-19.

The rearrangement links TRBV27 to TRBJ2-7; 8 nucleotides agree with TRBD2. The junction had 17 bases not matched to a gene; V was cut back by 6 bases and J by 7 bases. Germline V gene sequence: CDR1 MNHEY, CDR2 SMNVEV (reference sequence). The CDR3 is made up of 16 amino acids. The CDR3 sequence: CASSEWSGSLGGEQYF. In DNA, the CDR3 is TGTGCCAGCAGCGAATGGAGCGGGAGCTTGGGAGGGGAGCAGTACTTC.

This clonotype was detected only once. The genes are TRBV7-6 and TRBJ2-7; the D is unclear. Trimming removed 5 bases at V and 2 bases at J, with 16 bases between. The CDR3 spans 15 residues. Germline V gives CDR1 SGHVS, CDR2 FNYEAQ. CDR3: CASSLQALSTYEQYF. Written as DNA, the CDR3 is TGTGCCAGCAGCCTCCAGGCCCTTTCGACCTACGAGCAGTACTTC.

This rearrangement joins TRBV3-1 to TRBJ1-5; a weak D match, TRBD1 (5 bases). V was shortened by 4 bases and J by 2 bases, with 9 bases between the two germline ends. Germline values: CDR1 LGHDT, CDR2 YNNKEL (reference sequence). CDR3 length: 14 residues. CDR3 coding DNA: TGTGCCAGCAGCCGGAGGGGAGGCAATCAGCCCCAGCATTTT. Translation: CASSRRGGNQPQHF. The complete variable domain, with remaining parts taken from reference TRBV3-1 and TRBJ1-5, reads DTAVSQTPKYLVTQMGNDKSIKCEQNLGHDTMYWYKQDSKKFLKIMFSYNNKELIINETVPNRFSPKSPDKAHLNLHINSLELGDSAVYFCASSRRGGNQPQHFGDGTRLSIL.

In its sample, this clonotype was seen a few times. V usage is TRBV11-3 and J usage is TRBJ2-3; 8 bases match TRBD2. V was clipped by 5 bases and J by 4 bases; unmatched bases: 5. There are 14 residues in the CDR3. Per the germline V gene, CDR1 is SGHNT and CDR2 is YENEEA. The CDR3 sequence: CASSPPGLADTQYF. The CDR3 nucleotides are TGTGCCAGCAGCCCACCGGGACTAGCAGATACGCAGTATTTT.

This clonotype was counted a few times. DNA for the CDR3: TGTGCCAGCAGTCCCGGACAGCGGAACACTGAAGCTTTCTTT. It encodes CASSPGQRNTEAFF. The chain recombines TRBV6-2 or TRBV6-3 with TRBJ1-1, with a possible D match to TRBD1 (6 bases). The V end was cut by 5 bases, the J end by 1 base, with 11 bases between. In germline, CDR1 is MNHEY, CDR2 SVGEGT. The CDR3 has 14 residues.

This clonotype was seen more than once but under ten times. The genes are TRBV28 and TRBJ1-2, with no clear D. The germline CDR1 and CDR2 sequences are MDHEN and SYDVKM. V lost 6 bases and J 1 base, leaving 21 bases between the germline ends. The CDR3 has 17 amino acids. Here the CDR3 reads CASSRGLGRNFNYGYTF. CDR3 sequence (DNA): TGTGCCAGCAGCCGAGGTCTGGGCCGCAACTTTAACTATGGCTACACCTTC.

The table lists this clonotype with a few counts. The chain combines TRBV7-3 with TRBJ1-1; no reliable D call. The CDR3 length is 16 residues. From germline, CDR1 is SGHTA and CDR2 FQGTGA. Trimming left V 3 bases short and J 1 base short, with 15 bases between. The DNA of the CDR3 is TGTGCCAGCAGCTTCCGACGGTTCATTAGGAACACTGAAGCTTTCTTT. Amino acids: CASSFRRFIRNTEAFF.

This clonotype was seen a handful of times. This sequence joins TRBV7-8 and TRBJ2-7; D perhaps matches TRBD1 (6 bases). The CDR3 totals 14 residues. Trimming removed 3 bases at V and 2 bases at J, with 11 bases between. Germline V gives CDR1 SGHVS, CDR2 FQNEAQ. Written as DNA, the CDR3 is TGTGCCAGCAGCTTGGTGAACAGGGCCTACGAGCAGTACTTC. It codes for CASSLVNRAYEQYF.

J is TRBJ1-1 and V is TRBV29-1; D is uncertain. V lost 3 bases and J 8 bases, leaving 13 bases between the germline ends. The CDR3 contains 12 residues. Germline V gives CDR1 SQVTM, CDR2 ANQGSEA. As DNA, the CDR3 is TGCAGCGTTGATAAATCACAGCTAGAAGCTTTCTTT. Translated, it gives CSVDKSQLEAFF. Full variable domain (rest looked up from reference TRBV29-1 and TRBJ1-1): SAVISQKPSRDICQRGTSLTIQCQVDSQVTMMFWYRQQPGQSLTLIATANQGSEATYESGFVIDKFPISRPNLTFSTLTVSNMSPEDSSIYLCSVDKSQLEAFFGQGTRLTVV.

The V and J genes are TRBV28 and TRBJ2-1; no definite D call. Germline V gene data show CDR1 as MDHEN and CDR2 as SYDVKM. The CDR3 spans 13 residues. The ends were cut back, 2 bases at V and 3 bases at J, with 5 bases in the middle. Written as DNA, the CDR3 is TGTGCCAGCAGTTTAAACGGCTACAATGAGCAGTTCTTC. Protein: CASSLNGYNEQFF.

This clonotype is judged medium-sized. The CDR3 spells CSARDRVHYGYTF. The CDR3, as DNA: TGCAGTGCTAGGGACAGGGTTCACTATGGCTACACCTTC. The V gene is TRBV20-1, the J gene TRBJ1-2; 8 bases are a match to TRBD1. CDR3 length equals 13 residues. From germline, CDR1 is DFQATT and CDR2 SNEGSKA (reference sequence). V was clipped by 3 bases and J by 3 bases; unmatched bases: 3.

There are a few counts of this clonotype. The CDR3 spells CASSMGSLGNYGYTF. For the CDR3, the DNA is TGTGCCAGCAGTATGGGTTCGCTGGGGAACTATGGCTACACCTTC. The V gene is TRBV6-2 or TRBV6-3, the J gene TRBJ1-2; D uncertain. CDR3 length: 15 amino acids. The germline V gene encodes CDR1 MNHEY and CDR2 SVGEGT. Trimming removed 5 bases at V and 2 bases at J, with 15 bases between.

This sequence joins TRBV7-6 and TRBJ1-1; 9 bases map to TRBD1. The germline V gene has CDR1 SGHVS and CDR2 FNYEAQ. The V and J ends lost 8 bases and 8 bases, in that order; junction bases with no gene match: 9. This CDR3 region has 13 residues. CDR3 protein: CASAWLTGGEAFF. DNA of the CDR3: TGTGCCAGCGCCTGGCTCACAGGGGGCGAAGCTTTCTTT.

This clonotype appeared once. This chain connects TRBV28 to TRBJ1-5; TRBD1 matches 7 bases. The germline V gene has CDR1 MDHEN and CDR2 SYDVKM. J was trimmed by 2 bases and V by 4 bases; bases with no gene match: 11. The CDR3 runs to 17 residues. CDR3 residues: CASSSLEGASGNQPQHF. The CDR3 bases are TGTGCCAGCAGTTCCTTAGAGGGGGCGTCGGGCAATCAGCCCCAGCATTTT.

The J gene is TRBJ2-3, the V gene TRBV4-3; possible D gene TRBD2, 6 bases. The V end lost 3 bases, the J end lost 3 bases, and 19 bases lay between the germline ends. Per the germline V gene, CDR1 is LGHNA and CDR2 is YSLEER. The CDR3 contains 17 residues. The CDR3 region has the DNA TGCGCCAGCAGCCAGAGTGGGGGGTTAGAGAGTACAGATACGCAGTATTTT. As protein: CASSQSGGLESTDTQYF.

This clonotype came up once. The V and J genes are TRBV7-2 and TRBJ1-5, with D perhaps matching TRBD1 (5 bases). The CDR3 totals 16 residues. V dropped 4 bases and J dropped 1 base, with 14 bases sitting between them. Per germline, CDR1 SGHTA and CDR2 FQGNSA. The CDR3 coding sequence is TGTGCCAGCAGCTGGAAAGAGGGGTGGAGCAATCAGCCCCAGCATTTT. It encodes CASSWKEGWSNQPQHF.

This clonotype appeared a few times. This sequence joins TRBV18 and TRBJ2-7; D may be TRBD1 or TRBD2 (5 bases each). V was shortened by 6 bases and J by 3 bases, with 15 bases between the two germline ends. The CDR3 length is 14 residues. Germline CDR1 is KGHSH and CDR2 is LQKENI. This CDR3 is CASSRDPQNYEQYF. CDR3 nucleotide sequence: TGTGCCAGCTCCCGGGACCCCCAAAACTACGAGCAGTACTTC.

The sample holds a few counts of this clonotype. The chain combines TRBV6-5 with TRBJ2-1, with no clear D. The V gene's germline CDR1 is MNHEY and CDR2 SVGAGI. V was trimmed by 2 bases and J by 8 bases, leaving 10 bases between them. The CDR3 runs 13 residues. The CDR3 loop is CASSYPHGDEQFF. The CDR3 coding sequence is TGTGCCAGCAGTTACCCGCATGGGGATGAGCAGTTCTTC.

CDR3: CASSLGHEQYF. The CDR3 DNA is TGTGCCAGCAGTTTGGGTCACGAGCAGTACTTC. This chain joins TRBV28 and TRBJ2-7; unclear D gene. This CDR3 is 11 amino acids long. The germline V gene encodes CDR1 MDHEN and CDR2 SYDVKM. Trimming removed 3 bases at V and 5 bases at J, with 5 bases between. Filled out from reference TRBV28 and TRBJ2-7, the complete variable domain reads DVKVTQSSRYLVKRTGEKVFLECVQDMDHENMFWYRQDPGLGLRLIYFSYDVKMKEKGDIPEGYSVSREKKERFSLILESASTNQTSMYLCASSLGHEQYFGPGTRLTVT.

CDR3 nucleotide sequence: TGTGCCAGCAGCGGCGAGGTGGGGAGAAGGCAGCCCCAGCATTTT. Translated: CASSGEVGRRQPQHF. This chain uses TRBV6-2 or TRBV6-3 with TRBJ1-5; no clear D gene. Trimming took 6 bases from V and 7 from J, leaving 19 bases between them. From germline, CDR1 is MNHEY and CDR2 SVGEGT. The CDR3 sequence is 15 residues long.

The chain carries TRBV27 and TRBJ2-7; D call uncertain. Germline-derived CDR1 and CDR2 are MNHEY and SMNVEV (reference sequence). Trimming cost V 1 base and J 2 bases, with 9 bases left between them. The CDR3 has 14 residues. The CDR3 loop is CASSLYEQPYEQYF. CDR3 nucleotides: TGTGCCAGCAGTTTATACGAACAGCCCTACGAGCAGTACTTC.

This clonotype was seen a few times. The chain uses TRBV6-1 and TRBJ1-3; TRBD1 matches at 7 bases. This CDR3 region has 15 residues. The V segment lost 6 bases and the J segment 3 bases; nucleotides outside the gene matches: 8. The germline CDR1 and CDR2 sequences are MNHNS and SASEGT. CDR3 sequence reads: CASSTARDSGNTIYF. CDR3 coding DNA: TGTGCCAGCAGCACCGCTCGGGACAGTGGAAACACCATATATTTT.

The chain combines TRBV7-2 with TRBJ2-5; no clear D. Germline V gene lookup returns CDR1 SGHTA and CDR2 FQGNSA. This CDR3 spans 13 amino acids. The germline V and J ends were trimmed by 5 bases and 5 bases, with 12 bases remaining between them. DNA of the CDR3: TGTGCCAGCAGCCAGACCTTAGGGGAGACCCAGTACTTC. This codes for CASSQTLGETQYF.

This clonotype was observed a handful of times. The J gene is TRBJ1-2, the V gene TRBV29-1; D is unresolved. The CDR3 is made up of 11 amino acids. V was cut by 1 base and J by 6 bases, with 6 bases left in between. In germline, CDR1 is SQVTM, CDR2 ANQGSEA. The DNA for the CDR3 is TGCAGCGTTGAAGCGGTACATGGCTACACCTTC. It codes for CSVEAVHGYTF.

By proportion, this clonotype is medium-sized. The rearrangement joins TRBV6-2 or TRBV6-3 to TRBJ1-5, with 7 nucleotides matching TRBD1. Per germline, CDR1 MNHEY and CDR2 SVGEGT. Trimming at V came to 5 bases and at J to 5 bases, leaving 12 bases not matched to a gene. CDR3 length: 16 amino acids. The CDR3 DNA reads TGTGCCAGCAGTCGACGGACAGGTTGGGGAGATCAGCCCCAGCATTTT. This translates into CASSRRTGWGDQPQHF.